This passage covers 29 T cell receptor beta chains from one sample sequenced in a study of blood T cell repertoires in COVID-19. Sequencing was performed with immunoSEQ multiplex PCR; in TCRdb, only in-frame clones are kept and a portion is missing. This sample yields about 100,000 clones, of which around four fifths are seen a single time; roughly 4% belongs to the top ten. Sequencing was carried out using peripheral blood. The receptors were sampled from a man between 65 and 85 years old with acute or convalescent COVID-19.

This rearrangement joins TRBV19 to TRBJ1-2, with TRBD1 matching 8 bases. CDR1 is LNHDA, CDR2 SQIVND, per germline (reference sequence). The CDR3 is 15 residues long. V dropped 6 bases and J dropped 7; count of bases not matched to a gene: 13. CDR3 sequence (DNA): TGTGCCAGTAGGTATCCTGGACAGGGAAATCTTGGCTACACCTTC. This sequence encodes CASRYPGQGNLGYTF.

This sequence joins TRBV7-2 and TRBJ1-5, with 9 positions matching TRBD1. CDR3 size: 16 residues. Per the germline V gene, CDR1 is SGHTA and CDR2 is FQGNSA. The V segment lost 1 base and the J segment 4 bases; nucleotides outside the gene matches: 5. This CDR3 is CASSLEGTGRNQPQHF. CDR3 DNA: TGTGCCAGCAGCTTAGAAGGGACAGGGCGGAATCAGCCCCAGCATTTT.

The chain joins TRBV14 to TRBJ2-1; D gene uncertain. The V end lost 8 bases, the J end lost 3 bases, and 11 bases lay between the germline ends. CDR1 and CDR2 (germline): SGHDN, FVKESK. This CDR3 comprises 13 residues. CDR3 DNA: TGTGCCAGCCCCGGAGTGAGCTACAATGAGCAGTTCTTC. Translating gives CASPGVSYNEQFF.

Here the CDR3 DNA reads TGCGCCAGCAGCCAAGATATAGACAGGGAAAAACTGTTTTTT. This gives the protein CASSQDIDREKLFF. The chain recombines TRBV4-3 with TRBJ1-4, with D possibly TRBD1 on 6 matching bases. Germline V gene data show CDR1 as LGHNA and CDR2 as YSLEER. V was trimmed by 0 bases and J by 8 bases, leaving 10 bases between them. The CDR3 loop spans 14 amino acids.

The chain uses TRBV6-5 and TRBJ2-2; D may be TRBD1 (5 bases). Trimming stripped 6 bases from V and 3 bases from J, with 11 bases between. The CDR3 contains 14 residues. Germline assignment: CDR1 MNHEY and CDR2 SVGAGI. The CDR3 DNA follows: TGTGCCAGCAGGGCTGACAGTTACACCGGGGAGCTGTTTTTT. It translates to CASRADSYTGELFF.

V usage is TRBV6-2 or TRBV6-3 and J usage is TRBJ1-6, with a possible D match to TRBD1 (6 bases). The CDR3 totals 16 residues. V shed 6 bases and J shed 5 bases, with 17 bases lying between them. Germline CDR1 MNHEY, CDR2 SVGEGT. In DNA, the CDR3 is TGTGCCAGCAGCCCTCACGGACAGAAAAATAATTCACCCCTCCACTTT. Translating gives CASSPHGQKNNSPLHF.

The rearrangement uses TRBV28 and TRBJ1-2, with 10 bases that match TRBD1. The CDR3 is 13 residues long. CDR1 is MDHEN, CDR2 SYDVKM, per germline. V lost 7 bases and J lost 6; bases outside the gene matches: 5. DNA for the CDR3: TGTGCCAGCACTCCCGGGACAGGGGATGGCTACACCTTC. Amino acid sequence: CASTPGTGDGYTF.

This clone appeared a few times. The rearrangement joins TRBV5-8 to TRBJ1-6, with D uncertain. There are 13 residues in the CDR3. V dropped 1 base and J dropped 8 bases, with 7 bases sitting between them. The germline V gene has CDR1 SGHTS and CDR2 YDEGEE. The CDR3 loop is CASSLNRDSPLHF. CDR3 nucleotides: TGTGCCAGCAGCTTGAATCGGGATTCACCCCTCCACTTT.

The chain carries TRBV6-1 and TRBJ1-5; D is perhaps TRBD1 (5 bases). The germline V and J ends were trimmed by 2 bases and 6 bases, with 8 bases remaining between them. CDR3 length equals 13 residues. Germline lookup yields CDR1 MNHNS and CDR2 SASEGT. The CDR3 sequence is CASSERQGQPQHF. The CDR3, as DNA: TGTGCCAGCAGTGAACGGCAGGGTCAGCCCCAGCATTTT.

V gene TRBV18 combines with J gene TRBJ1-5, with a possible D match to TRBD1 (5 bases). Trimming shortened V by 3 bases and J by 5 bases, and 14 bases separated the two germline ends. Germline CDR1 KGHSH, CDR2 LQKENI. The CDR3 consists of 15 residues. The DNA for the CDR3 is TGTGCCAGCTCACCCGACAGCGCTCGCGATCAGCCCCAGCATTTT. This translates into CASSPDSARDQPQHF.

Only a few counts were recorded for this clone. The chain has TRBV6-4 and TRBJ1-5, with D possibly TRBD1 on 6 matching bases. The germline CDR1 and CDR2 sequences are MRHNA and SNTAGT. Trimming took 5 bases from V and 7 from J, leaving 12 bases between them. CDR3 length: 13 amino acids. The chain's CDR3 is CASSYREGQPQHF. CDR3 nucleotides: TGTGCCAGCAGTTACAGGGAGGGGCAGCCCCAGCATTTT.

This rearrangement joins TRBV3-1 (or the pseudogene TRBV3-2) to TRBJ2-1; 8 bases match TRBD2. The V gene end was trimmed by 2 bases and the J gene end by 15 bases; junction bases not matched to a gene: 6. There are 12 residues in the CDR3. Germline V gene lookup returns CDR1 LGHDT and CDR2 YNNKEL (reference sequence). CDR3 loop: CASSQPAGARFF. DNA of the CDR3: TGTGCCAGCAGCCAACCAGCGGGGGCTCGGTTCTTC.

The chain couples TRBV5-1 to TRBJ1-1; the match to TRBD1 covers 7 bases. J gave up 0 bases and V 3 bases, and 2 bases lay outside the gene matches. Germline values: CDR1 SGHRS, CDR2 YFSETQ. The CDR3 length is 14 residues. CDR3 region: CASSSQGMNTEAFF. CDR3 nucleotide sequence: TGCGCCAGCAGCTCACAGGGGATGAACACTGAAGCTTTCTTT.

The J gene is TRBJ2-7, the V gene TRBV6-5; 8 nucleotides match TRBD2. Germline V gene sequence: CDR1 MNHEY, CDR2 SVGAGI. The CDR3 totals 15 residues. V lost 4 bases to trimming and J lost 4 bases; unmatched junction nucleotides: 9. This CDR3 reads CASSFAGGGSYEQYF. The CDR3 DNA reads TGTGCCAGCAGTTTTGCTGGCGGGGGGAGTTACGAGCAGTACTTC.

The rearrangement joins TRBV19 to TRBJ1-4; no clear D gene. CDR3 length: 15 residues. The germline gives CDR1 LNHDA, CDR2 SQIVND (reference sequence). Trimming removed 3 bases at V and 0 bases at J, with 8 bases between. This CDR3 is CASSMTQSTNEKLFF. Here the CDR3 DNA reads TGTGCCAGTAGTATGACTCAGTCAACTAATGAAAAACTGTTTTTT.

This clone has only a few counts. The chain uses TRBV6-5 and TRBJ2-7; 7 positions match TRBD1. The CDR3 extends over 13 amino acids. Germline V gene sequence: CDR1 MNHEY, CDR2 SVGAGI. V gave up 4 bases and J gave up 5 bases; unmatched junction bases: 5. The CDR3, as DNA: TGTGCCAGCAGTTTTTACAGGGGCGACGAGCAGTACTTC. Translating it yields CASSFYRGDEQYF.

This clone was recorded once. The chain uses TRBV19 and TRBJ1-1, with D maybe TRBD1 (5 bases). This CDR3 comprises 11 residues. V was shortened by 5 bases and J by 8 bases, with 9 bases between the two germline ends. CDR1 and CDR2 (germline): LNHDA, SQIVND (reference sequence). The CDR3 protein is CASSPGREAFF. The CDR3 DNA is TGTGCCAGTAGTCCAGGGAGGGAAGCTTTCTTT.

This clone has only one observation. The chain couples TRBV3-1 (or the pseudogene TRBV3-2) to TRBJ2-7; D uncertain. Germline CDR1 is LGHDT and CDR2 is YNNKEL (reference sequence). CDR3 length: 14 amino acids. V shed 4 bases and J shed 7 bases, with 17 bases lying between them. As DNA, the CDR3 is TGTGCCAGCAGCCCCCCGTGGAACTACGAGGAGCAGTACTTC. The encoded protein is CASSPPWNYEEQYF.

The J gene is TRBJ1-5, the V gene TRBV18; weak D call: TRBD1 (6 bases). Trimming removed 7 bases at V and 1 base at J, with 11 bases between. The CDR3 runs 14 residues. Germline CDR1 reads KGHSH; CDR2 reads LQKENI. Here the CDR3 DNA reads TGTGCCAGCTGTCCGGGACAAAGCAATCAGCCCCAGCATTTT. This translates into CASCPGQSNQPQHF.

This clone was seen more than once but under ten times. The chain is built from TRBV10-3 and TRBJ2-3, with 15 bases matching TRBD2. Trimming at V came to 6 bases and at J to 5 bases, leaving 15 bases not matched to a gene. Germline V gives CDR1 ENHRY, CDR2 SYGVKD. The CDR3 runs 19 residues. The CDR3 DNA is TGTGCCATCAGACCCGGACTAGCGGGGGGGAGTATGCAAGGAGATACGCAGTATTTT. It is translated as CAIRPGLAGGSMQGDTQYF.

A few counts support this clone. The gene calls are TRBV7-9 and TRBJ2-7; D remains unclear. The ends were cut back, 3 bases at V and 3 bases at J, with 6 bases in the middle. Germline-derived CDR1 and CDR2 are SEHNR and FQNEAQ (reference sequence). The CDR3 contains 12 residues. CDR3: CASSFRNYEQYF. The CDR3, as DNA: TGTGCCAGCAGCTTCAGGAACTACGAGCAGTACTTC.

This sequence joins TRBV3-1 (or the pseudogene TRBV3-2) and TRBJ2-1; 8 bases match TRBD1. From germline, CDR1 is LGHDT and CDR2 YNNKEL (reference sequence). With 4 bases clipped from V and 5 bases from J, the junction kept 7 bases outside the gene matches. The CDR3 spans 15 residues. In DNA, the CDR3 is TGTGCCAGCAGCCCGCAGGGGGCGCGACACAATGAGCAGTTCTTC. Translated, it gives CASSPQGARHNEQFF.

The chain couples TRBV6-2 or TRBV6-3 to TRBJ1-5; unclear D gene. V lost 6 bases, J lost 4 bases, and 19 bases lay in between. This CDR3 is built from 16 residues. The germline V gene has CDR1 MNHEY and CDR2 SVGEGT. CDR3 loop: CASSFHTGVSNQPQHF. The CDR3 nucleotides read TGTGCCAGCAGCTTTCATACGGGAGTTAGTAATCAGCCCCAGCATTTT.

J is TRBJ1-5 and V is TRBV5-6; 7 bases align to TRBD1. J lost 3 bases, V lost 6 bases, and 9 bases had no gene match. CDR3 length equals 15 residues. In germline, CDR1 is SGHDT, CDR2 YYEEEE. The DNA of the CDR3 is TGTGCCAGCAATCTGAAGGGACAGCCCAATCAGCCCCAGCATTTT. This gives the protein CASNLKGQPNQPQHF.

The chain recombines TRBV15 with TRBJ2-3; 9 nucleotides agree with TRBD2. This CDR3 contains 15 residues. The J segment lost 3 bases and the V segment lost 5 bases, leaving 6 bases of the junction unmatched. Germline loops: CDR1 LNHNV, CDR2 YYDKDF (reference sequence). The CDR3: CATSGGGAMTDTQYF. DNA of the CDR3: TGTGCCACCAGCGGCGGGGGGGCCATGACAGATACGCAGTATTTT.

The rearrangement joins TRBV6-5 to TRBJ1-1; D gene uncertain. CDR3 length: 12 amino acids. The V end was cut by 6 bases, the J end by 8 bases, with 13 bases between. Germline V CDR1 and CDR2: MNHEY, SVGAGI. The CDR3 DNA follows: TGTGCCAGCAGCCTTAAGACATTAGAAGCTTTCTTT. This encodes CASSLKTLEAFF.

V gene TRBV10-1 combines with J gene TRBJ2-7; TRBD1 agrees at 8 bases. Trimming took 8 bases from V and 1 from J; bases not matched to a gene: 10. Germline V gene lookup returns CDR1 WNHNN and CDR2 SYGVQD (reference sequence). CDR3 length: 15 residues. CDR3 protein: CASPDRGLRSYEQYF. The CDR3 DNA is TGCGCCAGCCCTGACAGGGGATTACGATCCTACGAGCAGTACTTC.

The rearrangement uses TRBV5-1 and TRBJ1-1; tentatively, D is TRBD1 (5 bases). This CDR3 has 16 amino acids. Germline values: CDR1 SGHRS, CDR2 YFSETQ. Trimming stripped 2 bases from V and 6 bases from J, with 20 bases between. This CDR3 is CASSLSVGAPSSEAFF. In DNA, the CDR3 is TGCGCCAGCAGCTTATCAGTTGGGGCTCCGAGCTCTGAAGCTTTCTTT.

This chain joins TRBV4-1 and TRBJ2-1; maybe TRBD2 (6 bases). Germline V gene data show CDR1 as MGHRA and CDR2 as YSYEKL. The CDR3 loop spans 17 amino acids. The V gene lost 11 bases and the J gene lost 0 bases, with 23 bases spanning the gap. As DNA, the CDR3 is TGCGCCCCCAGGAGGGTAGCGAACCCCAGCTCCTACAATGAGCAGTTCTTC. Protein sequence: CAPRRVANPSSYNEQFF.